These 21 T cell receptor beta chains originate from one sample sequenced in a study of T-cell memory formation after mild COVID-19. TCRdb recomputed calls from the 5' RACE reads with MiXCR, one row per CDR3 protein. The table records around 300,000 distinct CDR3 sequences, roughly 21% of them present only once. The sample was PBMCs or a T cell subset sorted from them (not recorded which). The receptors come from a man aged 18-30 years who had mild COVID-19 (a few samples of this study predate the infection). Cell type and time point are not known.

This clonotype was counted between two and nine times. The rearrangement links TRBV21-1 to TRBJ1-3; the table gives TRBD1 as D, unverified against the DNA. TRBV21-1 is annotated as a pseudogene. The CDR3 runs 16 residues. CDR3 protein: CASSKRLGSGGNTIYF. The CDR3 DNA reads TGTGCCAGCAGCAAAAGGTTGGGGTCAGGAGGAAACACCATATATTTT.

CDR3 DNA sequence: TGTGCCAGCAGCCAAGATAGGGGGGGTTCGCAGTATTTT. This sequence encodes CASSQDRGGSQYF. The chain employs TRBV4-2 and TRBJ2-3, with D maybe TRBD2 (7 bases). The CDR3 contains 13 residues. Trimming shortened V by 0 bases and J by 10 bases, and 11 bases separated the two germline ends. Germline V CDR1 and CDR2: LGHNA, YNFKEQ.

The chain joins TRBV12-3 or TRBV12-4 to TRBJ2-5, with D maybe TRBD1 (6 bases). The V end was cut by 6 bases, the J end by 4 bases, with 15 bases between. The CDR3 contains 14 residues. CDR3 DNA sequence: TGTGCCAGCAGCCCCTCGATAGGGGGAGAGACCCAGTACTTC. Protein: CASSPSIGGETQYF.

This clonotype was seen only a few times. J is TRBJ2-5 and V is TRBV24-1; D tentatively reads TRBD1 or TRBD2 (5 bases each). Looked up from germline, CDR1 is KGHDR and CDR2 is SFDVKD. The length of the CDR3 is 13 residues. V lost 5 bases to trimming and J lost 4 bases, with 10 bases between them. CDR3 coding DNA: TGTGCCACCAGTGGGGGGTCGGGAGAGACCCAGTACTTC. This sequence encodes CATSGGSGETQYF.

This clonotype showed up just a few times. V and J are TRBV7-9 and TRBJ1-2; D gene uncertain. Germline V gene sequence: CDR1 SEHNR, CDR2 FQNEAQ (reference sequence). The CDR3 covers 14 residues. Trimming pared 4 bases from V and 8 bases from J, leaving 17 bases between. This chain's CDR3 is CASSSPISKQGYTF. CDR3 nucleotide sequence: TGTGCCAGCAGCTCCCCTATTAGCAAGCAAGGCTACACCTTC.

This clonotype was counted only a few times. This chain joins TRBV10-3 and TRBJ1-5, with D tentatively TRBD1 (6 bases). Germline-derived CDR1 and CDR2 are ENHRY and SYGVKD. CDR3 length: 14 amino acids. Trimming shortened V by 0 bases and J by 8 bases, and 11 bases separated the two germline ends. This chain's CDR3 is CAISESGGHEPQHF. CDR3 nucleotides: TGTGCCATCAGTGAGTCAGGGGGGCACGAGCCCCAGCATTTT.

This chain links TRBV20-1 with TRBJ2-5; D is perhaps TRBD1 or TRBD2 (5 bases each). There are 13 residues in the CDR3. Trimming took off 6 bases at V and 5 bases at J, with 16 bases between the two ends. Germline CDR1 and CDR2: DFQATT and SNEGSKA (reference sequence). Here the CDR3 reads CSAGAEVLETQYF. CDR3 coding DNA: TGCAGTGCCGGGGCCGAAGTGCTGGAGACCCAGTACTTC.

The rearrangement links TRBV3-1 to TRBJ2-5; D might be TRBD1 (6 bases). Germline CDR1 reads LGHDT; CDR2 reads YNNKEL (reference sequence). The CDR3 sequence is 14 residues long. V was clipped by 0 bases and J by 7 bases, with 12 bases between them. CDR3 nucleotide sequence: TGTGCCAGCAGCCAAGATTTTAGGGGGTGGACCCAGTACTTC. As protein: CASSQDFRGWTQYF.

The CDR3 is CASSQGVSSGNTIYF. Written as DNA, the CDR3 is TGTGCCAGCAGCCAAGGCGTGAGCTCTGGAAACACCATATATTTT. The chain employs TRBV4-2 and TRBJ1-3, with no clear D. Germline V CDR1 and CDR2: LGHNA, YNFKEQ. The CDR3 has 15 residues. V lost 1 base to trimming and J lost 0 bases, with 7 bases between them.

This clonotype has only a few counts. This sequence joins TRBV4-3 and TRBJ1-1; D not certain. CDR3 length equals 14 residues. Germline V gives CDR1 LGHNA, CDR2 YSLEER. Trimming removed 3 bases from V and 7 bases from J, with 15 bases in between. CDR3: CASSQEPRGVEAFF. CDR3 DNA: TGCGCCAGCAGCCAGGAGCCTCGGGGAGTTGAAGCTTTCTTT.

This clonotype has more than one count but fewer than ten. The chain combines TRBV4-2 with TRBJ2-3; 7 bases align to TRBD1. V trimming: 8 bases; J trimming: 4 bases; junction bases outside the gene matches: 12. CDR1 LGHNA and CDR2 YNFKEQ come from the germline V gene. This CDR3 is 15 amino acids long. The CDR3 loop reads CASGRTGDLADTQYF. The CDR3 coding sequence is TGTGCCAGCGGAAGAACAGGGGACCTCGCAGATACGCAGTATTTT.

This clonotype turned up a few times. In nucleotides, the CDR3 is TGTGCCAGCAGCCAAGCCACAGGGTCCCCCGGCGGGGAGCTGTTTTTT. As protein: CASSQATGSPGGELFF. V and J are TRBV4-2 and TRBJ2-2; D possibly corresponds to TRBD1 (6 bases). This CDR3 has 16 amino acids. Looked up from germline, CDR1 is LGHNA and CDR2 is YNFKEQ. V was cut by 1 base and J by 7 bases, with 16 bases left in between.

This chain joins TRBV9 and TRBJ2-1; 8 bases are a match to TRBD1. V trimming: 2 bases; J trimming: 8 bases; junction bases outside the gene matches: 15. The length of the CDR3 is 17 residues. Germline V gives CDR1 SGDLS, CDR2 YYNGEE. Here the CDR3 reads CASSVNTGQGALDEQFF. In nucleotides, the CDR3 is TGTGCCAGCAGCGTTAACACCGGGCAGGGGGCATTGGATGAGCAGTTCTTC.

In its sample, this clonotype was seen a few times. The chain joins TRBV7-6 to TRBJ1-1; unclear D gene. Germline assignment: CDR1 SGHVS and CDR2 FNYEAQ. The V and J ends lost 4 bases and 1 base respectively, with 13 bases between them. This CDR3 is built from 15 residues. This CDR3 is CASSSSIGENTEAFF. CDR3 coding DNA: TGTGCCAGCAGCTCCAGCATAGGAGAGAACACTGAAGCTTTCTTT.

This clonotype was counted a few times. This chain joins TRBV5-1 and TRBJ2-4; TRBD2 is a possible D gene (6 bases). This CDR3 is built from 13 residues. Germline CDR1 reads SGHRS; CDR2 reads YFSETQ. V gave up 5 bases and J gave up 7 bases, with 13 bases separating them. CDR3 coding DNA: TGCGCCAGCAGTAGACCGGAGGGGAACATTCAGTACTTC. Its translation is CASSRPEGNIQYF.

The chain is built from TRBV9 and TRBJ2-7, with TRBD1 matching 8 bases. The junction had 7 bases not matched to a gene; V was cut back by 2 bases and J by 6 bases. The germline V gene has CDR1 SGDLS and CDR2 YYNGEE. This CDR3 has 14 residues. The CDR3: CASSVPAGGGEQYF. CDR3 DNA sequence: TGTGCCAGCAGCGTCCCTGCAGGGGGCGGCGAGCAGTACTTC.

The chain employs TRBV20-1 and TRBJ1-3, with D unresolved. Trimming shortened V by 0 bases and J by 0 bases, and 9 bases separated the two germline ends. This CDR3 spans 15 amino acids. The germline gives CDR1 DFQATT, CDR2 SNEGSKA (reference sequence). The CDR3 DNA is TGCAGTGCTAGAGATCTCGCGAGCTCTGGAAACACCATATATTTT. Translating gives CSARDLASSGNTIYF.

A word on this clonotype: The germline gene is not matched at one end of the junction; a read error may be the cause. The V gene is TRBV2, the J gene TRBJ1-4; 8 bases are shared with TRBD1. The CDR3 is 14 residues long. In germline, CDR1 is SNHLY, CDR2 FYNNEI. The CDR3 reads CARSVTGAREKLFF. The CDR3, as DNA: TGTGCCAGAAGTGTGACAGGGGCTCGTGAAAAACTGTTTTTT.

This clonotype has ten or more counts. The chain is built from TRBV5-1 and TRBJ2-5; no definite D call. Looked up from germline, CDR1 is SGHRS and CDR2 is YFSETQ. The CDR3 consists of 14 residues. V was pared by 0 bases and J by 0 bases, with 6 bases between. CDR3 coding DNA: TGCGCCAGCAGCTTGGGAGTCGACCAAGAGACCCAGTACTTC. This encodes CASSLGVDQETQYF.

This chain links TRBV6-2 or TRBV6-3 with TRBJ2-1; 9 bases map to TRBD1. V was clipped by 5 bases and J by 9 bases; unmatched bases: 5. This CDR3 comprises 13 residues. Germline CDR1 is MNHEY and CDR2 is SVGEGT. The CDR3 loop reads CASSPGTGFEQFF. The CDR3 DNA reads TGTGCCAGCAGTCCCGGGACAGGGTTTGAGCAGTTCTTC.

The rearrangement joins TRBV30 to TRBJ2-7, with D uncertain. V lost 4 bases and J lost 2, with 12 bases in between. Germline CDR1 and CDR2: GTSNPN and SVGIG (reference sequence). CDR3 length: 13 amino acids. This chain's CDR3 is CAWTLEGPYEQYF. The CDR3 nucleotides are TGTGCCTGGACCCTGGAAGGCCCCTACGAGCAGTACTTC. The full variable domain, its missing parts supplied by reference TRBV30 and TRBJ2-7, is SQTIHQWPATLVQPVGSPLSLECTVEGTSNPNLYWYRQAAGRGLQLLFYSVGIGQISSEVPQNLSASRPQDRQFILSSKKLLLSDSGFYLCAWTLEGPYEQYFGPGTRLTVT.